The rows below give T cell receptor beta chains drawn from one sample of a study of shared clonotypes between healthy human individuals. Using immunoSEQ multiplex PCR, the repertoire was profiled, and TCRdb retains in-frame clones only, with some absent. The sample records over a million clones, roughly 96% being singletons. Sequencing was done on a sample of naive CD4+ T cells sorted from blood. Receptors were obtained from a man younger than 40 in good health. CDR3s include the opening cysteine and the closing phenylalanine or tryptophan. D genes are given only for firm matches. Part of the rows lack a size; the others show once, few, many or a class for expanded clones.

J gene: TRBJ1-4; clone size: .; D gene: .; V gene: TRBV5-1; CDR3 protein: CASSLSVILGQGNPNEKLFF
J gene: TRBJ2-1; clone size: .; D gene: .; V gene: TRBV16; CDR3 protein: CASTPWERSYNEQFF
J gene: TRBJ2-7; clone size: .; D gene: .; V gene: TRBV27; CDR3 protein: CASRGLALSSYEQYF
J gene: TRBJ2-2; clone size: .; D gene: .; V gene: TRBV6-5; CDR3 protein: CASSPLGHTGELFF
J gene: TRBJ1-1; clone size: .; D gene: .; V gene: TRBV5-1; CDR3 protein: CASSLPRTDQNTEAFF
J gene: TRBJ2-7; clone size: .; D gene: TRBD2; V gene: TRBV10-2; CDR3 protein: CASSLEAGEVEKQYF
J gene: TRBJ2-1; clone size: .; D gene: .; V gene: TRBV11-2; CDR3 protein: CASRAIRGFSYNEQFF
J gene: TRBJ2-1; clone size: .; D gene: .; V gene: TRBV10-3; CDR3 protein: CAISGQTGGEQFF
J gene: TRBJ2-7; clone size: .; D gene: TRBD1; V gene: TRBV7-9; CDR3 protein: CASSRGTGGTYEQYF
J gene: TRBJ2-1; clone size: .; D gene: .; V gene: TRBV7-2; CDR3 protein: CASRTRTANEQFF
J gene: TRBJ2-7; clone size: .; D gene: .; V gene: TRBV9; CDR3 protein: CASSVEPAGGLYEQYF
J gene: TRBJ2-5; clone size: .; D gene: .; V gene: TRBV2; CDR3 protein: CASSDRGGGQETQYF
J gene: TRBJ1-2; clone size: .; D gene: .; V gene: TRBV28; CDR3 protein: CATLGSGGYTF
J gene: TRBJ2-5; clone size: .; D gene: .; V gene: TRBV6-6; CDR3 protein: CASSYWAGSETQYF
J gene: TRBJ2-1; clone size: .; D gene: TRBD1; V gene: TRBV5-4; CDR3 protein: CASSPPGQGLNEQFF
J gene: TRBJ2-7; clone size: .; D gene: TRBD1; V gene: TRBV5-1; CDR3 protein: CASSLGQGALYEQYF
J gene: TRBJ2-2; clone size: .; D gene: .; V gene: TRBV5-4; CDR3 protein: CASRMTSPLNTGELFF
J gene: TRBJ1-3; clone size: .; D gene: .; V gene: TRBV7-9; CDR3 protein: CASSPLSGSGNTIYF
J gene: TRBJ2-2; clone size: .; D gene: .; V gene: TRBV2; CDR3 protein: CASKWGSDTGELFF
J gene: TRBJ2-1; clone size: .; D gene: TRBD1; V gene: TRBV27; CDR3 protein: CATAFRDRGPNEQFF
J gene: TRBJ2-7; clone size: .; D gene: .; V gene: TRBV7-2; CDR3 protein: CASSKQWGSYEQYF
J gene: TRBJ1-3; clone size: .; D gene: .; V gene: TRBV7-2; CDR3 protein: CASSSQARQGNTIYF
J gene: TRBJ2-3; clone size: once; D gene: TRBD2; V gene: TRBV5-6; CDR3 protein: CASTKFGSGTSTDTQYF
J gene: TRBJ2-3; clone size: .; D gene: TRBD2; V gene: TRBV7-9; CDR3 protein: CASSLTSAEDTQYF
J gene: TRBJ2-1; clone size: .; D gene: .; V gene: TRBV19; CDR3 protein: CASSRRLSPPYNEQFF
J gene: TRBJ2-7; clone size: .; D gene: .; V gene: TRBV7-9; CDR3 protein: CASSSSRSGYEQYF
J gene: TRBJ2-3; clone size: .; D gene: .; V gene: TRBV9; CDR3 protein: CASSSGESTDTQYF
J gene: TRBJ1-2; clone size: few; D gene: .; V gene: TRBV20-1; CDR3 protein: CSASESKRYTF
J gene: TRBJ2-3; clone size: .; D gene: TRBD2; V gene: TRBV5-1; CDR3 protein: CASSISSGNTDTQYF
J gene: TRBJ1-1; clone size: .; D gene: .; V gene: TRBV29-1; CDR3 protein: CSVVDSTEAFF
J gene: TRBJ2-7; clone size: .; D gene: .; V gene: TRBV6-1; CDR3 protein: CASREYEQYF
J gene: TRBJ1-1; clone size: .; D gene: TRBD1; V gene: TRBV30; CDR3 protein: CASNRGPPGTEAFF
J gene: TRBJ2-3; clone size: .; D gene: .; V gene: TRBV12-5; CDR3 protein: CASGLVTPGTDTQYF
J gene: TRBJ2-5; clone size: .; D gene: TRBD2; V gene: TRBV30; CDR3 protein: CAWSPPPLAGGEETQYF
J gene: TRBJ1-5; clone size: .; D gene: .; V gene: TRBV7-2; CDR3 protein: CASSPGGSRGQPQHF
J gene: TRBJ1-5; clone size: .; D gene: .; V gene: TRBV10-2; CDR3 protein: CASSDFNQPQHF
J gene: TRBJ1-5; clone size: .; D gene: TRBD1; V gene: TRBV2; CDR3 protein: CASSLQGPSGPQHF
J gene: TRBJ2-1; clone size: .; D gene: .; V gene: TRBV28; CDR3 protein: CASSYSRLGAQGSYNEQFF
J gene: TRBJ1-2; clone size: .; D gene: TRBD1; V gene: TRBV5-8; CDR3 protein: CASTTTGGANYGYTF
J gene: TRBJ2-3; clone size: .; D gene: .; V gene: TRBV7-2; CDR3 protein: CASSPAWATDTQYF
J gene: TRBJ1-1; clone size: .; D gene: .; V gene: TRBV4-3; CDR3 protein: CASSSARAQRTEAFF
J gene: TRBJ2-1; clone size: .; D gene: .; V gene: TRBV6-5; CDR3 protein: CASSYRTWLGEQFF
J gene: TRBJ2-1; clone size: .; D gene: TRBD2; V gene: TRBV11-2; CDR3 protein: CASSHWTSGSGNEQFF
J gene: TRBJ2-1; clone size: once; D gene: .; V gene: TRBV7-3; CDR3 protein: CASSPNPQGYNEQFF
J gene: TRBJ2-1; clone size: .; D gene: .; V gene: TRBV10-1; CDR3 protein: CASSERGYNEQFF
J gene: TRBJ2-7; clone size: .; D gene: .; V gene: TRBV7-2; CDR3 protein: CASTQGGPSYEQYF
J gene: TRBJ2-7; clone size: .; D gene: .; V gene: TRBV6-5; CDR3 protein: CASSRNREKYEQYF
J gene: TRBJ2-7; clone size: once; D gene: TRBD1; V gene: TRBV7-9; CDR3 protein: CASSLGTGVYYEQYF
J gene: TRBJ2-1; clone size: .; D gene: .; V gene: TRBV29-1; CDR3 protein: CSVGPVSGNEQFF
J gene: TRBJ2-1; clone size: .; D gene: TRBD1; V gene: TRBV5-4; CDR3 protein: CASSSSDRFHNEQFF
J gene: TRBJ1-4; clone size: .; D gene: .; V gene: TRBV7-2; CDR3 protein: CASSNQGNNEKLFF
J gene: TRBJ1-2; clone size: .; D gene: .; V gene: TRBV7-2; CDR3 protein: CASNRESDGYTF
J gene: TRBJ1-4; clone size: .; D gene: .; V gene: TRBV5-4; CDR3 protein: CASSRGDWGATNEKLFF
J gene: TRBJ2-7; clone size: .; D gene: .; V gene: TRBV28; CDR3 protein: CASTLGGRSDEQYF
J gene: TRBJ2-1; clone size: .; D gene: .; V gene: TRBV5-4; CDR3 protein: CASSSPGGSYNEQFF